Listed here are 30 T cell receptor beta chains from one sample, sequenced in a study of blood T cell repertoires in COVID-19 (dated by TCRdb to 2019 to 2021). The library relied on the immunoSEQ multiplex PCR assay. What TCRdb holds here is the immuneACCESS table cut down to in-frame rearrangements. Part of the clones is not present; checked against another copy, under half of the missing clones reflect an unresolved V gene, and the others are unexplained. This sample lists tens of thousands of clones; 81% were detected once. The ten top clones hold around 9.2% of the sample. The source material was peripheral blood. The receptors were gathered from a human donor in a cohort sampled during active COVID-19.

The rearrangement joins TRBV7-6 to TRBJ2-7, with TRBD2 as a possible D gene (6 bases). V lost 0 bases and J 2 bases, leaving 11 bases between the germline ends. CDR1 and CDR2 from the germline V gene are SGHVS and FNYEAQ. The CDR3 spans 15 residues. The CDR3 here is CASSLAASDPYEQYF. CDR3 DNA sequence: TGTGCCAGCAGCTTAGCGGCTAGCGATCCCTACGAGCAGTACTTC.

CDR3 in amino acids: CASSVSDTEAFF. CDR3 nucleotides: TGTGCCAGCAGCGTTTCGGACACTGAAGCTTTCTTT. The chain is built from TRBV9 and TRBJ1-1, with D unclear. V was clipped by 2 bases and J by 3 bases, with 5 bases between them. The CDR3 consists of 12 residues. From germline, CDR1 is SGDLS and CDR2 YYNGEE.

J is TRBJ1-1 and V is TRBV12-3 or TRBV12-4; TRBD1 might be the D (6 bases). V dropped 3 bases and J dropped 8 bases, with 10 bases sitting between them. The CDR3 has 12 amino acids. The CDR3 spells CASSLTGLEAFF. The CDR3 DNA follows: TGTGCCAGCAGTTTGACAGGACTGGAAGCTTTCTTT.

V and J are TRBV7-3 and TRBJ2-1, with 7 bases matching TRBD2. This CDR3 is built from 14 residues. Trimming at V came to 5 bases and at J to 7 bases, leaving 8 bases not matched to a gene. Germline values: CDR1 SGHTA, CDR2 FQGTGA. DNA of the CDR3: TGTGCCAGCAGCCCCGGGACTAATACGAATGAGCAGTTCTTC. Protein: CASSPGTNTNEQFF.

The rearrangement uses TRBV6-5 and TRBJ1-2; D is uncertain. Trimming removed 5 bases at V and 6 bases at J, with 10 bases between. The CDR3 extends over 12 amino acids. Germline V gene lookup returns CDR1 MNHEY and CDR2 SVGAGI. The CDR3 protein is CASSLGSDGYTF. CDR3 in DNA: TGTGCCAGCAGTCTCGGTTCCGATGGCTACACCTTC.

A word on this clone: At one of its ends the junction is not consistent with the germline gene, which may arise from a read error. The V call is TRBV3-1 (or the pseudogene TRBV3-2), the J call TRBJ2-1; 10 nucleotides align to TRBD2. The CDR3 extends over 16 amino acids. The germline V gene has CDR1 LGHDT and CDR2 YNNKEL (reference sequence). Here the CDR3 reads CASTQRRTSGNNEQFF. The CDR3 DNA follows: TGTGCCAGCACCCAACGGAGGACTAGCGGAAACAATGAGCAGTTCTTC.

The V gene is TRBV5-1, the J gene TRBJ2-1; a weak D match, TRBD1 (6 bases). V gave up 8 bases and J gave up 8 bases, with 14 bases separating them. Germline values: CDR1 SGHRS, CDR2 YFSETQ. The CDR3 has 12 residues. Here the CDR3 reads CASLDSYDEQFF. CDR3 DNA sequence: TGCGCCAGTCTGGACAGTTACGATGAGCAGTTCTTC.

This sequence joins TRBV4-3 and TRBJ2-3, with 11 bases fitting TRBD2. The V and J ends lost 0 bases and 1 base, in that order; junction bases with no gene match: 0. CDR1 and CDR2 (germline): LGHNA, YSLEER. There are 16 residues in the CDR3. CDR3 nucleotide sequence: TGCGCCAGCAGCCAAGAACTAGCGGGAGGCACAGATACGCAGTATTTT. It is translated as CASSQELAGGTDTQYF.

This chain links TRBV5-6 with TRBJ2-3; D unclear. The CDR3 has 16 amino acids. Trimming removed 2 bases from V and 2 bases from J, with 15 bases in between. Germline assignment: CDR1 SGHDT and CDR2 YYEEEE. CDR3 nucleotide sequence: TGTGCCAGCAGCTTTAGTGCCTGGGCACACACAGATACGCAGTATTTT. This codes for CASSFSAWAHTDTQYF.

The V gene is TRBV6-5, the J gene TRBJ2-7; TRBD1 matches at 7 bases. Germline CDR1 reads MNHEY; CDR2 reads SVGAGI. The CDR3 is made up of 15 amino acids. With 4 bases clipped from V and 3 bases from J, the junction kept 9 bases outside the gene matches. The CDR3 nucleotides are TGTGCCAGCAGTTCCCAAGGGACAGATCACTACGAGCAGTACTTC. It yields the protein CASSSQGTDHYEQYF.

The sample holds one count of this clone. J is TRBJ2-7 and V is TRBV27, with a tentative D call TRBD1 (6 bases). V dropped 2 bases and J dropped 3 bases, with 23 bases sitting between them. The CDR3 length is 18 residues. Germline V CDR1 and CDR2: MNHEY, SMNVEV (reference sequence). The CDR3 loop reads CASSLTTPKQGSFYEQYF. The CDR3, as DNA: TGTGCCAGCAGTTTAACCACGCCAAAACAGGGCTCCTTCTACGAGCAGTACTTC.

The chain recombines TRBV28 with TRBJ2-5, with D perhaps TRBD1 (5 bases). The germline V and J ends were trimmed by 6 bases and 5 bases, with 13 bases remaining between them. Germline values: CDR1 MDHEN, CDR2 SYDVKM. The CDR3 runs to 13 residues. CDR3 loop: CASRSGYRETQYF. In nucleotides, the CDR3 is TGTGCCAGCAGGTCAGGGTACCGGGAGACCCAGTACTTC.

CDR3 DNA sequence: TGTGCCAGCTCACCGGACAGGGCACAGCCCCAGCATTTT. Residues: CASSPDRAQPQHF. The chain combines TRBV18 with TRBJ1-5, with TRBD1 identical over 8 bases. The junction had 2 bases not matched to a gene; V was cut back by 3 bases and J by 7 bases. CDR1 is KGHSH, CDR2 LQKENI, per germline. The CDR3 has 13 residues.

J is TRBJ1-6 and V is TRBV6-6; 8 nucleotides match TRBD1. Losses at the gene ends were 0 bases for V and 7 bases for J; bases not matched to a gene: 5. There are 16 residues in the CDR3. CDR1 is MNHNY, CDR2 SVGAGI, per germline (reference sequence). The CDR3 nucleotides are TGTGCCAGCAGTTACTCAGACAGGGGCGCGAATTCACCCCTCCACTTT. Its protein is CASSYSDRGANSPLHF.

The chain links TRBV5-1 to TRBJ2-2, with 8 bases lining up with TRBD1. This CDR3 is 17 amino acids long. The V segment lost 5 bases and the J segment 1 base; nucleotides outside the gene matches: 10. Per germline, CDR1 SGHRS and CDR2 YFSETQ. CDR3 DNA sequence: TGCGCCAGCAGAGAGGACAGGGAGGCTTGGAACACCGGGGAGCTGTTTTTT. Residues: CASREDREAWNTGELFF. Full variable domain (outside the CDR3, taken from reference TRBV5-1 and TRBJ2-2): KAGVTQTPRYLIKTRGQQVTLSCSPISGHRSVSWYQQTPGQGLQFLFEYFSETQRNKGNFPGRFSGRQFSNSRSEMNVSTLELGDSALYLCASREDREAWNTGELFFGEGSRLTVL.

This rearrangement joins TRBV10-3 to TRBJ2-7, with 14 bases identical to TRBD2. V lost 2 bases and J lost 0; bases outside the gene matches: 3. Germline loops: CDR1 ENHRY, CDR2 SYGVKD. The CDR3 loop spans 17 amino acids. In nucleotides, the CDR3 is TGTGCCATCAGTGAGCGAGGACTAGCGGGGGGCTCCTACGAGCAGTACTTC. The encoded protein is CAISERGLAGGSYEQYF.

This chain links TRBV28 with TRBJ2-7, with 11 bases matching TRBD2. The germline gives CDR1 MDHEN, CDR2 SYDVKM. There are 16 residues in the CDR3. V lost 3 bases, J lost 1 base, and 5 bases stayed unmatched. The CDR3 here is CASSFLTSGASYEQYF. CDR3 coding DNA: TGTGCCAGCAGTTTCTTGACTAGCGGGGCTTCCTACGAGCAGTACTTC.

The chain recombines TRBV28 with TRBJ2-5; 9 bases agree with TRBD2. The trim removed 8 bases at V and 5 bases at J, leaving 6 bases unmatched. The CDR3 runs 13 residues. CDR1 is MDHEN, CDR2 SYDVKM, per germline. The CDR3 spells CASHESGRETQYF. CDR3 DNA: TGTGCCAGCCACGAAAGCGGGAGGGAGACCCAGTACTTC.

The rearrangement joins TRBV7-8 to TRBJ1-5; weak D call: TRBD1 (6 bases). The CDR3 covers 15 residues. Germline V lookup: CDR1 SGHVS, CDR2 FQNEAQ. Between the trimmed V and J ends, which lost 2 bases and 3 bases, there was a span of 11 bases. This CDR3 reads CASSLKGGVNQPQHF. The DNA for the CDR3 is TGTGCCAGCAGCTTAAAGGGGGGGGTCAATCAGCCCCAGCATTTT.

The V call is TRBV14, the J call TRBJ2-3; D gene ambiguous. There are 14 residues in the CDR3. From germline, CDR1 is SGHDN and CDR2 FVKESK. V gave up 4 bases and J gave up 1 base, with 9 bases separating them. The CDR3 loop is CASSRELGTDTQYF. As DNA, the CDR3 is TGTGCCAGCAGCCGCGAACTTGGCACAGATACGCAGTATTTT.

This clone was counted only a few times. The chain combines TRBV30 with TRBJ1-2, with unresolved D. Germline V gives CDR1 GTSNPN, CDR2 SVGIG (reference sequence). CDR3 length: 15 residues. V lost 4 bases to trimming and J lost 0 bases, with 15 bases between them. The CDR3 loop is CAWTPGSQANYGYTF. CDR3 nucleotides: TGTGCCTGGACTCCCGGGTCCCAAGCTAACTATGGCTACACCTTC. Full variable domain (rest looked up from reference TRBV30 and TRBJ1-2): SQTIHQWPATLVQPVGSPLSLECTVEGTSNPNLYWYRQAAGRGLQLLFYSVGIGQISSEVPQNLSASRPQDRQFILSSKKLLLSDSGFYLCAWTPGSQANYGYTFGSGTRLTVV.

The chain recombines TRBV11-3 with TRBJ2-1; 7 positions agree with TRBD2. Germline-derived CDR1 and CDR2 are SGHNT and YENEEA. The CDR3 runs to 15 residues. V lost 4 bases to trimming and J lost 7 bases; unmatched junction nucleotides: 10. CDR3 sequence (DNA): TGTGCCAGCAGCTATAGGGGAGGGCCGGGGAATGAGCAGTTCTTC. The encoded protein is CASSYRGGPGNEQFF.

The chain links TRBV21-1 to TRBJ2-7; TRBD2 is the table's D call, not checked against the DNA. TRBV21-1 is recorded as a pseudogene. The CDR3 is 17 residues long. The CDR3 nucleotides read TGTGCCAGCAGCAAAGTTAGGGCGGGAACCTCAAGGGACGAGCAGTACTTC. It translates to CASSKVRAGTSRDEQYF.

V is TRBV18 and J is TRBJ2-7; TRBD1 matches at 9 bases. V was clipped by 2 bases and J by 7 bases; unmatched bases: 12. This CDR3 region has 16 residues. Germline V CDR1 and CDR2: KGHSH, LQKENI. CDR3: CASSPSVSQGAREQYF. The CDR3 DNA reads TGTGCCAGCTCACCATCAGTTTCACAGGGGGCGCGTGAGCAGTACTTC.

The chain links TRBV4-2 to TRBJ2-1; D is ambiguous. Trimming removed 5 bases at V and 6 bases at J, with 11 bases between. The germline CDR1 and CDR2 sequences are LGHNA and YNFKEQ. The CDR3 covers 13 residues. The CDR3 is CASSETLANEQFF. The CDR3 DNA sequence: TGTGCCAGCAGCGAGACACTGGCCAATGAGCAGTTCTTC.

The chain combines TRBV7-2 with TRBJ2-2, with unresolved D. Trimming removed 3 bases from V and 5 bases from J, with 13 bases in between. Germline CDR1 is SGHTA and CDR2 is FQGNSA. CDR3 length: 15 residues. CDR3: CASSFSARPTGELFF. The CDR3 DNA reads as TGTGCCAGCAGCTTCTCCGCGAGGCCAACCGGGGAGCTGTTTTTT.

This clone has only one observation. This chain uses TRBV24-1 with TRBJ1-4; tentatively, D is TRBD1 (6 bases). V lost 2 bases and J 5 bases, leaving 11 bases between the germline ends. This CDR3 region has 15 residues. From germline, CDR1 is KGHDR and CDR2 SFDVKD. The CDR3 here is CATSDSGQRNEKLFF. The CDR3 region has the DNA TGTGCCACCAGTGATTCTGGACAGCGCAATGAAAAACTGTTTTTT.

J is TRBJ2-2 and V is TRBV9; 10 bases are a match to TRBD2. Germline CDR1 reads SGDLS; CDR2 reads YYNGEE. The V segment lost 1 base and the J segment 4 bases; nucleotides outside the gene matches: 4. CDR3 length: 16 residues. The CDR3 DNA reads as TGTGCCAGCAGCGTAAGCGGGAGGGGTGGCACCGGGGAGCTGTTTTTT. Translating gives CASSVSGRGGTGELFF.

This sequence joins TRBV28 and TRBJ1-1; 7 nucleotides agree with TRBD1. The CDR3 sequence is 14 residues long. The V gene end was trimmed by 5 bases and the J gene end by 4 bases; junction bases not matched to a gene: 7. CDR1 is MDHEN and CDR2 is SYDVKM in the germline V gene. CDR3 region: CASSKGQTLTEAFF. The DNA of the CDR3 is TGTGCCAGCAGTAAGGGACAGACTCTCACTGAAGCTTTCTTT.

The CDR3 sequence: CASSRERLAGALSYEQYF. CDR3 sequence (DNA): TGCGCCAGCAGCCGAGAACGACTAGCGGGAGCCTTGTCCTACGAGCAGTACTTC. This chain connects TRBV4-1 to TRBJ2-7, with 12 nucleotides matching TRBD2. The CDR3 is made up of 18 amino acids. The junction had 11 bases not matched to a gene; V was cut back by 4 bases and J by 1 base. From germline, CDR1 is MGHRA and CDR2 YSYEKL.